This TCR beta chain stems from a study of T cell clonality in common variable immunodeficiency. The germline V gene encodes CDR1 MNHNS and CDR2 SASEGT. This CDR3 contains 19 residues. A few counts support this clone. The read finishes 3 residues shy of the CDR3 end, and the germline J gene is used to complete it. Profiling relied on immunoSEQ multiplex PCR, and the TCRdb table lists in-frame clones only, not all of them. In total the sample includes 35,000 to 55,000 clones, none of them seen once. This receptor was obtained from a person aged 18 to 70 in good health. The chain uses TRBV6-1 and TRBJ1-2; the D gene is possibly TRBD1 (5 bases). Sequencing used peripheral blood mononuclear cells. Here the CDR3 reads CASSEWGTSGIRSTDTYTF. The DNA read from the CDR3 is TGTGCCAGCAGTGAATGGGGGACTAGCGGGATCCGTAGCACAGATACC.